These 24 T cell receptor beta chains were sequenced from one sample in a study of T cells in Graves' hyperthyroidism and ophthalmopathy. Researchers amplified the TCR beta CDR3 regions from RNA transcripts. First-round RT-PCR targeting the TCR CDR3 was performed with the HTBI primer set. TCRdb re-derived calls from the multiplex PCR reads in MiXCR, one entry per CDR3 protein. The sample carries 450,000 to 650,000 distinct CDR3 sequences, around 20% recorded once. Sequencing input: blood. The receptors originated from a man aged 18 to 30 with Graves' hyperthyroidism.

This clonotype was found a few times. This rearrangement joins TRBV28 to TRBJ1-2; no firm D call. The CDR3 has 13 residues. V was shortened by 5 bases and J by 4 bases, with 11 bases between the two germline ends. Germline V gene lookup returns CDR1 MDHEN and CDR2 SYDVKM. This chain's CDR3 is CASSQQSSYGYTF. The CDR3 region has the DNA TGTGCCAGCAGTCAACAGAGCTCCTATGGCTACACCTTC.

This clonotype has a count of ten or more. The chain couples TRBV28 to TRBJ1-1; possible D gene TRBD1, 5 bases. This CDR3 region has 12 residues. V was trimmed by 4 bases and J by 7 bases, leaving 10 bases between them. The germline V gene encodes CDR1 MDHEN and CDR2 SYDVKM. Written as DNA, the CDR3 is TGTGCCAGCAGTTCCTACAGGATTGAAGCTTTCTTT. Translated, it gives CASSSYRIEAFF.

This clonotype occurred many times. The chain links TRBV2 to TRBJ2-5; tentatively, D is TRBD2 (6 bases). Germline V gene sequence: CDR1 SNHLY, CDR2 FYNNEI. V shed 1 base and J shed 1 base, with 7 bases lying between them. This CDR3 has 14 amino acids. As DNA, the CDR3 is TGTGCCAGCAGTGAAGGGCGGGGCCAAGAGACCCAGTACTTC. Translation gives CASSEGRGQETQYF.

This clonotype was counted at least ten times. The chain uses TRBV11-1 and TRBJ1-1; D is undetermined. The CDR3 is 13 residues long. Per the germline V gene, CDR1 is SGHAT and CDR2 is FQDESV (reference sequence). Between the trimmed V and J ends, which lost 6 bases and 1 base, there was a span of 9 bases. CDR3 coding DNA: TGTGCCAGCAGTTTGGTAGAGAACACTGAAGCTTTCTTT. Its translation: CASSLVENTEAFF.

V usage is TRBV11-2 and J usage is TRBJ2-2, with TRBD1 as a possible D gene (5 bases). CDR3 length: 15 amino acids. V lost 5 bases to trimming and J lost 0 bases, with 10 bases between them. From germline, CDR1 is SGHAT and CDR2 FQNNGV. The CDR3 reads CASSIRGPNTGELFF. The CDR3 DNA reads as TGTGCCAGCAGCATTAGGGGTCCGAACACCGGGGAGCTGTTTTTT.

In DNA form, the CDR3 reads TGTGCCAGCAGTTACTCGGGGACGCGGATCTATGGCTACACCTTC. Its protein is CASSYSGTRIYGYTF. The rearrangement links TRBV6-5 to TRBJ1-2; D might be TRBD1 (5 bases). Germline V gives CDR1 MNHEY, CDR2 SVGAGI. V lost 0 bases, J lost 4 bases, and 12 bases lay in between. The CDR3 is 15 amino acids.

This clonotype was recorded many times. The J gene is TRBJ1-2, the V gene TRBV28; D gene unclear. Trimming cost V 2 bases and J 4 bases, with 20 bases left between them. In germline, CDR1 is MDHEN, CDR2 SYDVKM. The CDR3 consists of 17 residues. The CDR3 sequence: CASSLSSKQTSRYGYTF. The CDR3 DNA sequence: TGTGCCAGCAGTTTAAGTTCGAAACAGACAAGTCGCTATGGCTACACCTTC.

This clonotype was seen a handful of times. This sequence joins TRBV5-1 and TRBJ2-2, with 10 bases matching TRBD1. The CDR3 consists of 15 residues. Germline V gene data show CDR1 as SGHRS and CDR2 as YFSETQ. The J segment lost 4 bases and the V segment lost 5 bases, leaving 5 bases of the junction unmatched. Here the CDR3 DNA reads TGCGCCAGCAGGGGACAGGGGTCGTCCACCGGGGAGCTGTTTTTT. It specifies CASRGQGSSTGELFF.

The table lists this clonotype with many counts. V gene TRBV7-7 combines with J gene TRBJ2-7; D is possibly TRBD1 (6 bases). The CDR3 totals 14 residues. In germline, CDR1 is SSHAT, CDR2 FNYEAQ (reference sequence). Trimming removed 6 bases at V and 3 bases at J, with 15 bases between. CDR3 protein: CASSQGGPGYEQYF. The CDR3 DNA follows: TGTGCCAGCAGTCAAGGGGGACCGGGCTACGAGCAGTACTTC.

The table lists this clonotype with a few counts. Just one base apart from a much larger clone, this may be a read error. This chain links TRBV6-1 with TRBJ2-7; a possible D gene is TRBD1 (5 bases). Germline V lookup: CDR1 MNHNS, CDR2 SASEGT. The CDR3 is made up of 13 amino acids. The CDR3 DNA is TGTGCCAGCAGGGTTGACAGCTCCTACGAGCGGTACTTC. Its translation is CASRVDSSYERYF.

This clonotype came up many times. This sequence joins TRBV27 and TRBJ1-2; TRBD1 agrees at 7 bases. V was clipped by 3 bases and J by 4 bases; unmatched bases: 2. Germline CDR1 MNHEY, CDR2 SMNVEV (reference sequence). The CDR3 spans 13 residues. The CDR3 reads CASSLTGTYGYTF. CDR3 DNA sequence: TGTGCCAGCAGTTTGACAGGGACCTATGGCTACACCTTC.

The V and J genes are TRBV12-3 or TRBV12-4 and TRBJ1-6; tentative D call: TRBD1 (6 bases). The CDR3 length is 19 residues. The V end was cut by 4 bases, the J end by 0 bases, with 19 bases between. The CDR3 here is CASSSTRTASSSYNSPLHF. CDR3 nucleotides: TGTGCCAGCAGTTCAACCAGGACAGCATCGAGCTCCTATAATTCACCCCTCCACTTT.

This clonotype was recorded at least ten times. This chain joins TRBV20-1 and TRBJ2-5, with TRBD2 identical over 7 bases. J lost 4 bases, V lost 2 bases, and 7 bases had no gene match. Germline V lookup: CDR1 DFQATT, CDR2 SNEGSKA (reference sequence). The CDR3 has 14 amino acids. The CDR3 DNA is TGCAGTGCTAGAAACCCCCAGCGGGGAGAGACCCAGTACTTC. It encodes CSARNPQRGETQYF.

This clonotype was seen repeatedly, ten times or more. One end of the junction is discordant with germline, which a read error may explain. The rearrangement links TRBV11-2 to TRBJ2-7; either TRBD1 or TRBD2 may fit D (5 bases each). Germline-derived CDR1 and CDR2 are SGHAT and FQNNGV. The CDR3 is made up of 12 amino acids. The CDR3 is CASSLIGKGMSF. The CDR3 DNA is TGTGCCAGCAGCTTAATCGGGAAGGGGATGTCCTTC.

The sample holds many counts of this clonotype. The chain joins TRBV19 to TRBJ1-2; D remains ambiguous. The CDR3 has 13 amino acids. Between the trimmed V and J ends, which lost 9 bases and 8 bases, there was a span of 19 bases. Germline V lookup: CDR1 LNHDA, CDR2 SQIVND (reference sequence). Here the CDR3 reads CASHPVGQGGYTF. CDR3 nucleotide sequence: TGTGCCAGCCACCCCGTAGGGCAAGGAGGCTACACCTTC.

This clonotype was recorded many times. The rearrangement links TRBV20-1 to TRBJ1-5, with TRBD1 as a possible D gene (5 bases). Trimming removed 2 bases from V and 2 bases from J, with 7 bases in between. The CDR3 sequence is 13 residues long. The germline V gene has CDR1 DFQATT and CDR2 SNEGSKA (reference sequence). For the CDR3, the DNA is TGCAGTGCTAGACTGGGGGGCAATCAGCCCCAGCATTTT. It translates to CSARLGGNQPQHF.

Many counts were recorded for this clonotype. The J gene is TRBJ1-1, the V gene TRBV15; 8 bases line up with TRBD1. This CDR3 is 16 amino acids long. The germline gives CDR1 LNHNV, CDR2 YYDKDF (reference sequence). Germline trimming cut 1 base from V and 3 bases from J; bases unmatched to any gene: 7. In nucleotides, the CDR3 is TGTGCCACCAGCAGAGGAGGACAGGGACTCTACACTGAAGCTTTCTTT. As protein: CATSRGGQGLYTEAFF.

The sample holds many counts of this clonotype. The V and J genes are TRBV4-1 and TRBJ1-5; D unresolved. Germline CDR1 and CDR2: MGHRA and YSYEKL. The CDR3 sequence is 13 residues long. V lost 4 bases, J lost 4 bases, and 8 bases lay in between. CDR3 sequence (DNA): TGCGCCAGCAGCCTAGAACTTAATCAGCCCCAGCATTTT. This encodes CASSLELNQPQHF.

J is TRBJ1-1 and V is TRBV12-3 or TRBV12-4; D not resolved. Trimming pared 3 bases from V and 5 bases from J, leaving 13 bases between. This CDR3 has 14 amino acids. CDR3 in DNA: TGTGCCAGCAGTTTGGCGGGGTCGAGGACTGAAGCTTTCTTT. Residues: CASSLAGSRTEAFF.

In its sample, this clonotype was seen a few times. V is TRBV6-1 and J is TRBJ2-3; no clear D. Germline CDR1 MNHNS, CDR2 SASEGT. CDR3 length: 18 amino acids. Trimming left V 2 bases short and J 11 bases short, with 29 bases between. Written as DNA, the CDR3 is TGTGCCAGCAGTGAAAACCCCAGTCAAGGCCCCGATCGGAAGGTGCAGTATTTT. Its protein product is CASSENPSQGPDRKVQYF.

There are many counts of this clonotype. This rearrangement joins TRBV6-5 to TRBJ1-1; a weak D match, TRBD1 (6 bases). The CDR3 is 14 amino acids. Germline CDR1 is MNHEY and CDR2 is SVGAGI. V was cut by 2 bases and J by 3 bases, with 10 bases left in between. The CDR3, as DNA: TGTGCCAGCAGTTACCGTACAGGGTACACTGAAGCTTTCTTT. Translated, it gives CASSYRTGYTEAFF.

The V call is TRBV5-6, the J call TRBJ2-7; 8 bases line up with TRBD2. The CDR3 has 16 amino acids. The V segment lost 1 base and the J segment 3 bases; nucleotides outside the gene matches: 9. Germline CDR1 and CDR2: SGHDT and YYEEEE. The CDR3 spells CASSLRAGVKIYEQYF. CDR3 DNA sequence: TGTGCCAGCAGCTTGCGAGCGGGAGTGAAAATCTACGAGCAGTACTTC.

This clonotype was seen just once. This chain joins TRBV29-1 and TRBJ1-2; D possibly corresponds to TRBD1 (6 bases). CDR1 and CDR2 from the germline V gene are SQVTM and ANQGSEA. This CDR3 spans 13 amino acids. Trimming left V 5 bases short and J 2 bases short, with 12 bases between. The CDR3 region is CSVPQDSNYGYTF. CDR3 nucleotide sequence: TGCAGCGTTCCTCAGGACAGCAACTATGGCTACACCTTC.

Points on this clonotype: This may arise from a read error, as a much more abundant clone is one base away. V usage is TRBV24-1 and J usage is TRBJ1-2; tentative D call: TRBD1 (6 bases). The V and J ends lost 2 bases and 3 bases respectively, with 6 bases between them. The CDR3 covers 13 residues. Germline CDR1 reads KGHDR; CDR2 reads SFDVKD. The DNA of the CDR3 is TGTGCCACCAGTGATTCAGGGGACTATGGCTACACCTTC. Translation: CATSDSGDYGYTF.